This T cell receptor beta chain was recovered during a study of response to subunit inactivated influenza vaccine. Whole-study findings and limits: The authors put forward the suggestion that each seasonal influenza vaccination may bring in only a limited number of new T cells.

TCRdb reprocessed the RT-PCR reads with MiXCR, giving one entry per CDR3 protein. The repertoire consists of 600,000 to 700,000 distinct CDR3 sequences, with approximately 14% occurring once and the leading ten covering roughly 7.6%. This clonotype has more than one count but fewer than ten. Its antigen is not known. This CDR3 has 14 residues. Germline CDR1 and CDR2: MDHEN and SYDVKM. The junction had 4 bases not matched to a gene; V was cut back by 5 bases and J by 4 bases. Material: PBMCs from blood, obtained around two weeks before vaccination. The chain recombines TRBV28 with TRBJ1-4, with TRBD1 identical over 7 bases. The sequence derives from a man between 45 and 60 years old who received an inactivated influenza vaccine. CDR3 region: CASSTGTVNEKLFF. CDR3 nucleotide sequence: TGTGCCAGCAGTACTGGGACAGTTAATGAAAAACTGTTTTTT. Looking up the rest from reference TRBV28 and TRBJ1-4 gives the full variable domain: DVKVTQSSRYLVKRTGEKVFLECVQDMDHENMFWYRQDPGLGLRLIYFSYDVKMKEKGDIPEGYSVSREKKERFSLILESASTNQTSMYLCASSTGTVNEKLFFGSGTQLSVL.